The rows below give T cell receptor beta chains drawn from one sample of a study of blood T cells in healthy people across ages. TCRdb used MiXCR to reprocess the 5' RACE reads, holding one entry per CDR3 protein. The profile covers about 1.6 million distinct CDR3 sequences, with about 31% appearing a single time and approximately 10% taken by the ten largest. Sequencing was done on a sample of blood. These receptor sequences come from a woman aged 25 to 39 in good health. CDR3s include the opening cysteine and the closing phenylalanine or tryptophan. Each record gives: CDR3 protein, CDR3 DNA, clone size, D gene, J gene, V gene. D genes are given only for firm matches. Some rows have no size entry. The others give once, few or many, or a class for an expanded clone.

CAHGGSSYNEQFF TGTGCCCACGGGGGGAGCTCCTACAATGAGCAGTTCTTC - TRBD2 TRBJ2-1 TRBV6-2/TRBV6-3
CASSLSPGRGTEQYF TGTGCCAGCAGTTTATCGCCGGGCAGGGGGACCGAGCAGTACTTC - TRBD1 TRBJ2-7 TRBV27
CASSLLDHASPLHF TGTGCCAGCAGTTTACTGGACCACGCTTCACCCCTCCACTTT - - TRBJ1-6 TRBV27
CATSREGQAYGYTF TGTGCCACCAGCAGAGAGGGACAGGCCTATGGCTACACCTTC few TRBD1 TRBJ1-2 TRBV15
CSASRREGHNEQFF TGCAGTGCTAGTAGGCGGGAGGGCCACAATGAGCAGTTCTTC - TRBD2 TRBJ2-1 TRBV20-1
CASSGRNAPFNEQFF TGTGCCAGCAGTGGACGTAACGCCCCCTTTAATGAGCAGTTCTTC few - TRBJ2-1 TRBV2
CASSHLEIGLAGGFSYNEQFF TGTGCCAGCAGCCACCTAGAGATCGGACTAGCGGGAGGGTTCTCCTACAATGAGCAGTTCTTC - TRBD2 TRBJ2-1 TRBV14
CASSPARTLGYTF TGTGCCAGCAGCCCAGCTAGGACGCTCGGCTACACCTTC many - TRBJ1-2 TRBV11-2
CASSLDPNRGGEAFF TGCGCCAGCAGCTTAGACCCAAACAGGGGTGGTGAAGCTTTCTTT - TRBD1 TRBJ1-1 TRBV5-1
CAIGTTYSGSGDTQYF TGTGCCATCGGAACAACTTATAGCGGTAGTGGAGATACGCAGTATTTT - - TRBJ2-3 TRBV10-3
CASSLEAGRMNTEAFF TGTGCCAGCAGCTTGGAGGCAGGCAGAATGAACACTGAAGCTTTCTTT few - TRBJ1-1 TRBV5-4
CASSPGLDSYEQYF TGTGCCAGCTCCCCGGGACTAGACTCCTACGAGCAGTACTTC few TRBD2 TRBJ2-7 TRBV18
CASSFRLTSGSVDEQFF TGTGCCAGCAGTTTCCGATTGACTAGCGGGAGTGTCGATGAGCAGTTCTTC - TRBD2 TRBJ2-1 TRBV27
CATSRGVAYEQYF TGTGCCACCAGCAGAGGAGTGGCCTACGAGCAGTACTTC few - TRBJ2-7 TRBV15
CSARDISSFTGELFF TGCAGTGCTAGAGATATTTCTAGCTTTACCGGGGAGCTGTTTTTT - - TRBJ2-2 TRBV20-1
CASSDRGQKNTEAFF TGCGCCAGCAGTGACCGCGGACAGAAGAACACTGAAGCTTTCTTT - - TRBJ1-1 TRBV10-1
CASSNPPGTEKFYEQYF TGTGCCAGCAGCAATCCCCCAGGCACCGAAAAGTTCTACGAGCAGTACTTC - - TRBJ2-7 TRBV21-1
CASRLGGTETFF TGTGCCAGCAGGCTCGGAGGTACTGAAACTTTCTTT few - TRBJ1-1 TRBV6-4
CASSSPAGRMNTEAFF TGTGCCAGCAGTTCACCAGCAGGACGGATGAACACTGAAGCTTTCTTT few - TRBJ1-1 TRBV6-6
CASSYPPVGINCVLKYEQYF TGTGCCAGCAGTTACCCACCGGTTGGGATTAACTGTGTACTAAAATACGAGCAGTACTTC few - TRBJ2-7 TRBV6-5
CAISDFQQSDEQYF TGTGCCATCAGTGATTTTCAGCAGAGTGACGAGCAGTACTTC many - TRBJ2-7 TRBV10-3
CASRTTGRYNEQFF TGTGCCAGCAGAACGACAGGGAGGTACAATGAGCAGTTCTTC many - TRBJ2-1 TRBV6-5
CASGLASYGYTF TGTGCCAGCGGTTTGGCGAGCTATGGCTACACCTTC few - TRBJ1-2 TRBV7-9
CSARDAGRGLDEQFF TGCAGTGCTAGAGATGCCGGGAGGGGTCTCGATGAGCAGTTCTTC - TRBD2 TRBJ2-1 TRBV20-1
CASSFGQGNTIYF TGTGCCAGCAGCTTCGGACAGGGAAACACCATATATTTT - - TRBJ1-3 TRBV11-2
CASSYSMQGETQYF TGTGCCAGCAGTTACTCGATGCAGGGAGAGACCCAGTACTTC - - TRBJ2-5 TRBV6-6
CASSLLQGGTEQFF TGTGCCAGCAGTTTACTGCAGGGGGGCACTGAGCAGTTCTTC - - TRBJ2-1 TRBV27
CAISWAVGSEQFF TGTGCCATCAGTTGGGCCGTGGGGAGTGAGCAGTTCTTC - - TRBJ2-1 TRBV10-3
CASSLVAGGNTGELFF TGTGCCAGCAGCTTAGTCGCGGGGGGAAACACCGGGGAGCTGTTTTTT - TRBD2 TRBJ2-2 TRBV5-1
CASSQTLAGGSYEQYF TGTGCCAGCAGCCAAACTCTAGCGGGGGGTTCCTACGAGCAGTACTTC - TRBD2 TRBJ2-7 TRBV3-1
CASSKASLRGDGSYEQYF TGTGCCAGCAGCAAAGCGAGCCTGCGGGGCGACGGTTCCTACGAGCAGTACTTC - - TRBJ2-7 TRBV21-1
CASSPRGHGTEAFF TGTGCCAGCAGTCCCAGGGGGCATGGCACTGAAGCTTTCTTT few TRBD1 TRBJ1-1 TRBV3-1
CASSLKIRGWGELFF TGTGCCAGCAGCTTAAAAATCCGGGGCTGGGGGGAGCTGTTTTTT - - TRBJ2-2 TRBV12-3/TRBV12-4
CASSNGVGVNEAFF TGTGCCAGCAGTAATGGTGTAGGGGTAAATGAAGCTTTCTTT - - TRBJ1-1 TRBV7-9
CAWSTPGDPAGYTF TGTGCCTGGAGTACACCCGGAGATCCTGCGGGCTACACCTTC few - TRBJ1-2 TRBV30
CAGSFRRTAYEQYF TGTGCCGGCAGTTTTCGGCGGACAGCCTACGAGCAGTACTTC - - TRBJ2-7 TRBV12-3/TRBV12-4
CASSPGGAGRRTDTQYF TGTGCCAGCAGCCCCGGAGGGGCAGGGAGGCGGACAGATACGCAGTATTTT - - TRBJ2-3 TRBV11-2
CASSEFRDGYNEQFF TGCGCCAGCAGTGAATTTAGGGACGGGTACAATGAGCAGTTCTTC - - TRBJ2-1 TRBV10-1
CSARLAGGPGALAKNIQYF TGCAGTGCTAGACTAGCGGGAGGGCCGGGCGCTCTAGCCAAAAACATTCAGTACTTC - TRBD2 TRBJ2-4 TRBV20-1
CAISRQGDYGYTF TGTGCCATCAGCCGACAGGGGGACTATGGCTACACCTTC many TRBD1 TRBJ1-2 TRBV10-3
CASRTQGFHEQYF TGTGCCAGCAGAACACAGGGATTCCACGAGCAGTACTTC few - TRBJ2-7 TRBV6-1
CASSQRGSTDTQYF TGCGCCAGCAGCCAAAGGGGGAGCACAGATACGCAGTATTTT many - TRBJ2-3 TRBV4-1
CSARGRQGPYNEQFF TGCAGTGCTAGAGGTCGACAGGGACCGTACAATGAGCAGTTCTTC few TRBD1 TRBJ2-1 TRBV20-1
CASSLGEARLYEQYF TGTGCCAGCAGCTTAGGAGAGGCCAGGCTCTACGAGCAGTACTTC - - TRBJ2-7 TRBV7-9
CASSQQTSGRPGDEQFF TGCGCCAGCAGCCAACAGACTAGCGGGAGGCCGGGCGATGAGCAGTTCTTC - TRBD2 TRBJ2-1 TRBV4-1
CSASLRDAPYEQYF TGCAGTGCTAGCCTCCGGGACGCACCCTACGAGCAGTACTTC few - TRBJ2-7 TRBV20-1
CASRRSGQGAYEQYF TGTGCCAGCAGGCGCTCGGGACAGGGGGCCTACGAGCAGTACTTC - TRBD1 TRBJ2-7 TRBV6-5
CSASKGGGQYEQYF TGCAGTGCTAGTAAGGGGGGGGGCCAATACGAGCAGTACTTC - - TRBJ2-7 TRBV20-1
CAISGTGTGANVLTF TGTGCCATCAGTGGGACAGGTACTGGGGCCAACGTCCTGACTTTC many TRBD1 TRBJ2-6 TRBV10-3
CASSTPSLFEQYF TGCGCCAGCAGCACTCCATCGCTATTCGAGCAGTACTTC - - TRBJ2-7 TRBV5-1
CATSSGLGAYEQYF TGTGCCACCAGTTCTGGTTTGGGGGCCTACGAGCAGTACTTC - - TRBJ2-7 TRBV15
CASRRDSDPYEQYF TGTGCCAGCCGTCGGGACTCAGACCCCTACGAGCAGTACTTC once - TRBJ2-7 TRBV2
CSALDSSPYNEQFF TGCAGTGCCCTGGACTCCTCACCCTACAATGAGCAGTTCTTC - - TRBJ2-1 TRBV20-1
CASSFPGADNYGYTF TGTGCCAGCAGTTTCCCCGGGGCGGACAACTATGGCTACACCTTC - - TRBJ1-2 TRBV28
CASSLGRAGGLRDQYF TGTGCCAGCAGTTTAGGGCGAGCGGGGGGCCTTAGGGACCAGTACTTC few TRBD2 TRBJ2-5 TRBV27
CASSPPMGDSFIQYF TGTGCCAGCAGCCCCCCCATGGGGGATTCTTTCATTCAGTACTTC few - TRBJ2-4 TRBV9
CASSVDQAAGELFF TGTGCCAGCAGCGTAGACCAAGCAGCCGGGGAGCTGTTTTTT few - TRBJ2-2 TRBV9
CSVAPPPGYNEQFF TGCAGCGTTGCCCCTCCCCCCGGTTACAATGAGCAGTTCTTC few - TRBJ2-1 TRBV29-1
CASSFDKGHVQETQYF TGCGCCAGCAGCTTTGATAAGGGACATGTACAAGAGACCCAGTACTTC few - TRBJ2-5 TRBV5-1